This TCR beta chain is drawn from a study of memory CD8 T cells in hepatitis C reinfection. Time point here: pre-reinfection, 55 to 20 weeks before reinfection detection. The sorted cells went straight to TCR sequencing with no prior in vitro expansion. Donors were people who inject drugs in the Montreal HEPCO cohort. The method was immunoSEQ multiplex PCR; TCRdb's version includes in-frame clones alone and lacks a portion of them. The sample holds 40,000 to 60,000 clones; around nine tenths are singletons and the top ten take less than 1.2%. CDR3 length: 14 residues. Germline CDR1 and CDR2: SQVTM and ANQGSEA. Trimming removed 4 bases from V and 7 bases from J; junction bases left unmatched: 10.

The specimen sequenced was naive CD8+ T cells sorted from blood. V usage is TRBV29-1 and J usage is TRBJ1-2; 9 bases are shared with TRBD1. The receptor's source is a man younger than 30 with hepatitis C virus infection. CDR3 in DNA: TGCAGCGTTGTTACAGGGGGCGCATATCGTGGCTACACCTTC. It encodes CSVVTGGAYRGYTF.